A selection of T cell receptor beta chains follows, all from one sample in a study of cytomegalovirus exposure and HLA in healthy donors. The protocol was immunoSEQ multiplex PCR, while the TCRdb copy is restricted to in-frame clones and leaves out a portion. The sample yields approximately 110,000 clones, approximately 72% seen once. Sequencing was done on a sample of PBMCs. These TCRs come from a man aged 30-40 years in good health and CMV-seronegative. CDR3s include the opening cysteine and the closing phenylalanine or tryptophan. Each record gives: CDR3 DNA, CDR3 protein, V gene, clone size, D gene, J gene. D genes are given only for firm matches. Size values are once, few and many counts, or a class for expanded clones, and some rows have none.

CDR3 DNA: TGTGCCATCAACTCCGACACATATTCACCCCTCCACTTT; CDR3 protein: CAINSDTYSPLHF; V gene: TRBV10-3; clone size: NA; D gene: NA; J gene: TRBJ1-6
CDR3 DNA: TGTGCCAGCAGTTCGCTGACAGCAACTAATGAAAAACTGTTTTTT; CDR3 protein: CASSSLTATNEKLFF; V gene: TRBV27; clone size: NA; D gene: NA; J gene: TRBJ1-4
CDR3 DNA: TGCAGCGTTGAATCGGGGAATGTAAATGAAAAACTGTTTTTT; CDR3 protein: CSVESGNVNEKLFF; V gene: TRBV29-1; clone size: once; D gene: NA; J gene: TRBJ1-4
CDR3 DNA: TGTGCCAGTAGTATGAGGGCTAGCGGGAGAGGTGACGAGCAGTACTTC; CDR3 protein: CASSMRASGRGDEQYF; V gene: TRBV19; clone size: NA; D gene: TRBD2; J gene: TRBJ2-7
CDR3 DNA: TGTGCCAGCAGTTACTCGGCGGGGGTGTACGAGCAGTACTTC; CDR3 protein: CASSYSAGVYEQYF; V gene: TRBV6-6; clone size: NA; D gene: TRBD2; J gene: TRBJ2-7
CDR3 DNA: TGTGCCAGCAGGCCAAGACAGATTAATCAGCCCCAGCATTTT; CDR3 protein: CASRPRQINQPQHF; V gene: TRBV28; clone size: NA; D gene: NA; J gene: TRBJ1-5
CDR3 DNA: TGTGCCAGCAGTGGACAGGGATCGTACGAGCAGTACTTC; CDR3 protein: CASSGQGSYEQYF; V gene: TRBV6-5; clone size: few; D gene: TRBD1; J gene: TRBJ2-7
CDR3 DNA: TGTGCCAGTAGTATCCCCGGGACAAAAGGGGGTAGGGGTAGCAATCAGCCCCAGCATTTT; CDR3 protein: CASSIPGTKGGRGSNQPQHF; V gene: TRBV19; clone size: NA; D gene: NA; J gene: TRBJ1-5
CDR3 DNA: TGTGCCAGCTCACCAAGGGGGACACTTGCAAGACTCCAAGAGACCCAGTACTTC; CDR3 protein: CASSPRGTLARLQETQYF; V gene: TRBV18; clone size: NA; D gene: NA; J gene: TRBJ2-5
CDR3 DNA: TGTGCCAGCAGCTTTAAAATGGACAGGGGTGGCTACACCTTC; CDR3 protein: CASSFKMDRGGYTF; V gene: TRBV7-9; clone size: few; D gene: TRBD1; J gene: TRBJ1-2
CDR3 DNA: TGCAGCGTTTCATGGGGGGTCACTGAAGCTTTCTTT; CDR3 protein: CSVSWGVTEAFF; V gene: TRBV29-1; clone size: NA; D gene: NA; J gene: TRBJ1-1
CDR3 DNA: TGTGCCAGCAGCCGCGCCGGTACCGGGGAGCTGTTTTTT; CDR3 protein: CASSRAGTGELFF; V gene: TRBV6-5; clone size: few; D gene: NA; J gene: TRBJ2-2
CDR3 DNA: TGTGCCAGTAGCAGGACAGGGGGAGTTCTGGGCAATCAGCCCCAGCATTTT; CDR3 protein: CASSRTGGVLGNQPQHF; V gene: TRBV19; clone size: NA; D gene: TRBD1; J gene: TRBJ1-5
CDR3 DNA: TGTGCCAGTAGGGTCGCCTCGGGACAGATAAGCTACGAGCAGTACTTC; CDR3 protein: CASRVASGQISYEQYF; V gene: TRBV19; clone size: NA; D gene: TRBD1; J gene: TRBJ2-7
CDR3 DNA: TGCGCCAGCAGCTTGGTCTGGGGGCTCGACGGGGAGCTGTTTTTT; CDR3 protein: CASSLVWGLDGELFF; V gene: TRBV5-1; clone size: NA; D gene: NA; J gene: TRBJ2-2
CDR3 DNA: TGTGCCAGCAGTCCGACAGGGGGTGGCAATCAGCCCCAGCATTTT; CDR3 protein: CASSPTGGGNQPQHF; V gene: TRBV28; clone size: NA; D gene: TRBD1; J gene: TRBJ1-5
CDR3 DNA: TGCGCCAGCAGCACCGGGGGAAGTAATGAAAAACTGTTTTTT; CDR3 protein: CASSTGGSNEKLFF; V gene: TRBV5-1; clone size: NA; D gene: NA; J gene: TRBJ1-4
CDR3 DNA: TGTGCCAGCAGTGACTGGGAGATCTATGGCTACACCTTC; CDR3 protein: CASSDWEIYGYTF; V gene: TRBV2; clone size: NA; D gene: NA; J gene: TRBJ1-2